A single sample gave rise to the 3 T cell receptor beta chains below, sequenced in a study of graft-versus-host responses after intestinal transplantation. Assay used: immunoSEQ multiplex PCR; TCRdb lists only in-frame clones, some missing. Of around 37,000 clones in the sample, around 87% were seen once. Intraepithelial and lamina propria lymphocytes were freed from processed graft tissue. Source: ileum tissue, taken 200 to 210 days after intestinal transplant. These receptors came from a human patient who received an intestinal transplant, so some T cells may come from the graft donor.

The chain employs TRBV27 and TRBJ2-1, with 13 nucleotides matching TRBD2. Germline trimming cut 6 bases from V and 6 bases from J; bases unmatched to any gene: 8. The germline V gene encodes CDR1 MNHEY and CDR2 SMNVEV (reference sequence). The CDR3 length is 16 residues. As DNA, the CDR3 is TGTGCCAGCAGCAAGACTAGCGGGAGGTCGAGCAATGAGCAGTTCTTC. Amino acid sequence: CASSKTSGRSSNEQFF.

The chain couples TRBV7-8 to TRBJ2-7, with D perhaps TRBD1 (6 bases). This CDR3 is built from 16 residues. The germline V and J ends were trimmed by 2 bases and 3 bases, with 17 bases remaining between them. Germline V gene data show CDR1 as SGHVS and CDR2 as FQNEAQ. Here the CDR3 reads CASSLLGGTGNYEQYF. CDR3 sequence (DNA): TGTGCCAGCAGCTTATTAGGGGGTACGGGGAACTACGAGCAGTACTTC.

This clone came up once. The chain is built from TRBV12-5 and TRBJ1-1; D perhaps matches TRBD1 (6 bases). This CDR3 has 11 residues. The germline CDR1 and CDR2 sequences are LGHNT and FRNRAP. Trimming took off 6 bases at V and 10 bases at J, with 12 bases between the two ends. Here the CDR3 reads CASGREGVAFF. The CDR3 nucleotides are TGTGCTAGTGGACGTGAGGGGGTAGCTTTCTTT.